The 16 T cell receptor beta chains in this list originate from one sample, sequenced in a study of cytotoxic CD8 clonotypes in ibrutinib-treated CLL. Sequenced by immunoSEQ multiplex PCR; TCRdb stores in-frame clones only, minus some. The table shows under 200,000 clones, with 81% occurring only once. This sample comprised PBMCs, obtained after 12 months of ibrutinib treatment. All receptors derive from a human donor with chronic lymphocytic leukemia.

The chain recombines TRBV28 with TRBJ2-7; D possibly uses TRBD1 or TRBD2 (5 bases each). Germline V gene sequence: CDR1 MDHEN, CDR2 SYDVKM. This CDR3 is 15 amino acids long. The germline V and J ends were trimmed by 4 bases and 7 bases, with 20 bases remaining between them. The CDR3 region is CASSSDGTVLGEQYF. DNA for the CDR3: TGTGCCAGCAGTTCCGACGGGACCGTCCTGGGAGAGCAGTACTTC.

The chain combines TRBV15 with TRBJ2-5, with 13 bases matching TRBD2. The CDR3 spans 15 residues. V gave up 4 bases and J gave up 5 bases; unmatched junction bases: 4. The germline gives CDR1 LNHNV, CDR2 YYDKDF (reference sequence). CDR3 protein: CATSTRTSGGETQYF. CDR3 in DNA: TGTGCCACCAGCACCAGGACTAGCGGGGGTGAGACCCAGTACTTC.

This rearrangement joins TRBV7-2 to TRBJ1-5, with 7 bases identical to TRBD1. Germline CDR1 and CDR2: SGHTA and FQGNSA. CDR3 length: 15 amino acids. V gave up 5 bases and J gave up 6 bases; unmatched junction bases: 10. The CDR3 region is CASSAIGGPGQPQHF. The CDR3 DNA follows: TGTGCCAGCAGCGCCATAGGGGGCCCGGGTCAGCCCCAGCATTTT. The full variable domain, completed using reference TRBV7-2 and TRBJ1-5, is GAGVSQSPSNKVTEKGKDVELRCDPISGHTALYWYRQSLGQGLEFLIYFQGNSAPDKSGLPSDRFSAERTGGSVSTLTIQRTQQEDSAVYLCASSAIGGPGQPQHFGDGTRLSIL.

The J gene is TRBJ1-1, the V gene TRBV6-1; D is possibly TRBD1 (5 bases). The CDR3 consists of 13 residues. V lost 4 bases to trimming and J lost 1 base, with 7 bases between them. Germline V gene lookup returns CDR1 MNHNS and CDR2 SASEGT. CDR3 loop: CASSGTKNTEAFF. For the CDR3, the DNA is TGTGCCAGCAGTGGGACAAAGAACACTGAAGCTTTCTTT.

The rearrangement joins TRBV4-3 to TRBJ2-1; D might be TRBD2 (5 bases). The CDR3 is 14 amino acids. The V gene lost 4 bases and the J gene lost 2 bases, with 9 bases spanning the gap. Germline lookup yields CDR1 LGHNA and CDR2 YSLEER. The DNA for the CDR3 is TGCGCCAGCAGCCGAGGGCAGACCTACAATGAGCAGTTCTTC. Amino acids: CASSRGQTYNEQFF.

This clone was seen once. J is TRBJ1-2 and V is TRBV9; D is ambiguous. Per germline, CDR1 SGDLS and CDR2 YYNGEE. V lost 0 bases, J lost 1 base, and 10 bases lay in between. The CDR3 is 15 residues long. The CDR3 DNA is TGTGCCAGCAGCGTAGATGGAGATCTTAACTATGGCTACACCTTC. The encoded protein is CASSVDGDLNYGYTF.

The chain recombines TRBV19 with TRBJ2-3, with 11 nucleotides matching TRBD2. The CDR3 loop spans 16 amino acids. The germline V gene encodes CDR1 LNHDA and CDR2 SQIVND (reference sequence). V shed 7 bases and J 2 bases; nucleotides not matched to a gene: 8. The CDR3 loop reads CASTYSGRAPTDTQYF. CDR3 in DNA: TGTGCCAGTACCTATAGCGGGAGGGCCCCCACAGATACGCAGTATTTT.

The CDR3 coding sequence is TGTGCCAGCAGCTTAGCAGGGGTTGAAGCTTTCTTT. This sequence encodes CASSLAGVEAFF. The gene calls are TRBV7-9 and TRBJ1-1; D might be TRBD1 (5 bases). Trimming removed 0 bases from V and 7 bases from J, with 6 bases in between. The V gene's germline CDR1 is SEHNR and CDR2 FQNEAQ (reference sequence). The CDR3 is 12 amino acids.

CDR3: CASSLGRTGSSYEQYF. CDR3 nucleotides: TGTGCCAGCAGCTTAGGGCGGACAGGGAGCTCCTACGAGCAGTACTTC. This chain joins TRBV7-8 and TRBJ2-7; TRBD1 aligns across 8 bases. Germline V gene lookup returns CDR1 SGHVS and CDR2 FQNEAQ. CDR3 length: 16 residues. With V trimmed by 1 base and J by 0 bases, 5 bases remained unmatched.

The chain recombines TRBV7-2 with TRBJ2-1; 15 nucleotides align to TRBD2. Germline CDR1 reads SGHTA; CDR2 reads FQGNSA. The CDR3 has 16 residues. Trimming at V came to 5 bases and at J to 10 bases, leaving 9 bases not matched to a gene. The CDR3 reads CASSPGLAGGLGEQFF. The CDR3 nucleotides are TGTGCCAGCAGCCCGGGACTAGCGGGGGGTCTCGGCGAGCAGTTCTTC.

The V and J genes are TRBV30 and TRBJ2-5, with D unclear. CDR3 length: 13 residues. Trimming stripped 0 bases from V and 1 base from J, with 6 bases between. CDR1 and CDR2 (germline): GTSNPN, SVGIG (reference sequence). This chain's CDR3 is CAWSVLFQETQYF. The CDR3 DNA reads TGTGCCTGGAGTGTACTATTCCAAGAGACCCAGTACTTC. The whole variable domain, remainder taken from reference TRBV30 and TRBJ2-5, is SQTIHQWPATLVQPVGSPLSLECTVEGTSNPNLYWYRQAAGRGLQLLFYSVGIGQISSEVPQNLSASRPQDRQFILSSKKLLLSDSGFYLCAWSVLFQETQYFGPGTRLLVL.

The rearrangement links TRBV5-5 to TRBJ2-5; D unclear. V gave up 0 bases and J gave up 5 bases, with 14 bases separating them. Germline V gives CDR1 SGHKS, CDR2 YYEKEE (reference sequence). CDR3 size: 15 residues. The CDR3 bases are TGTGCCAGCAGCTTGGTTCCCCTCCCCGGGGAGACCCAGTACTTC. Residues: CASSLVPLPGETQYF.

This chain uses TRBV7-2 with TRBJ1-1, with D perhaps TRBD1 (6 bases). V was shortened by 0 bases and J by 6 bases, with 8 bases between the two germline ends. This CDR3 region has 13 residues. Germline CDR1 SGHTA, CDR2 FQGNSA. This CDR3 is CASSLAGAPEAFF. The DNA of the CDR3 is TGTGCCAGCAGCTTAGCGGGGGCCCCTGAAGCTTTCTTT.

The chain employs TRBV7-2 and TRBJ1-4; 9 bases fit TRBD1. This CDR3 has 13 residues. The germline V gene encodes CDR1 SGHTA and CDR2 FQGNSA. The V segment lost 4 bases and the J segment 8 bases; nucleotides outside the gene matches: 2. Here the CDR3 reads CASSSGTGEKLFF. The DNA for the CDR3 is TGTGCCAGCAGCTCCGGGACAGGGGAAAAACTGTTTTTT.

Here the CDR3 DNA reads TGTGCCAGCAGTAAAGACATAATCTCCTACAATGAGCAGTTCTTC. Translated, it gives CASSKDIISYNEQFF. The genes are TRBV28 and TRBJ2-1; D unclear. V shed 5 bases and J shed 0 bases, with 11 bases lying between them. CDR1 is MDHEN and CDR2 is SYDVKM in the germline V gene. CDR3 length equals 15 residues.

V usage is TRBV15 and J usage is TRBJ2-2; D is perhaps TRBD2 (8 bases). The V end was cut by 2 bases, the J end by 5 bases, with 18 bases between. The CDR3 is 17 residues long. Germline CDR1 and CDR2: LNHNV and YYDKDF (reference sequence). CDR3 coding DNA: TGTGCCACCAGCAGATCCACGGGAGGGGGCCGAACCGGGGAGCTGTTTTTT. It yields the protein CATSRSTGGGRTGELFF.